One T cell receptor beta chain is described in this entry. Its cognate antigen is unknown. CDR3 length: 15 amino acids. Germline CDR1 SGHRS, CDR2 YFSETQ. V was pared by 0 bases and J by 5 bases, with 14 bases between. Measured with immunoSEQ multiplex PCR; TCRdb has only the in-frame clones, and not every one. The table lists just over 90,000 clones, around 87% of them singletons. These data originate in a study of T cell responses to AZD1222 COVID-19 vaccine. Study outcomes and limitations: Vaccination with two AZD1222 doses was followed by a rise in Spike-specific TCR breadth and depth. Baseline seropositivity occurred in only a handful of AZD1222 recipients.

Sequenced here: peripheral blood, sampled 28 days after the second AZD1222 dose. The TCR was taken from an adult who received the AZD1222 COVID-19 vaccine. V and J are TRBV5-1 and TRBJ1-2; D not resolved. The CDR3: CASSLEVGTPYGYTF. The CDR3, as DNA: TGCGCCAGCAGCTTGGAAGTGGGTACACCGTATGGCTACACCTTC.